This is a list of T cell receptor beta chains from one sample in a study of blood T cell repertoires in COVID-19. TCRdb's table, derived via immunoSEQ multiplex PCR, lists solely in-frame clones and lacks some. The table lists about 58,000 clones, 88% of them singletons. Sequenced: peripheral blood. The source is a woman aged 70 to 79 with active COVID-19. Each CDR3 is given with its conserved first and last residue. The D gene is left open where the match is weak. Rows may omit the clone size; those that give it use once, few, many or a size class.

J gene | V gene | clone size | D gene | CDR3 protein | CDR3 DNA
TRBJ2-7 | TRBV9 | NA | NA | CASSVGPGFSSYEQYF | TGTGCCAGCAGCGTAGGCCCGGGGTTTTCCTCCTACGAGCAGTACTTC
TRBJ2-3 | TRBV3-1/TRBV3-2 | NA | NA | CASSQDLRELADTQYF | TGTGCCAGCAGCCAAGATCTTCGGGAGCTGGCAGATACGCAGTATTTT
TRBJ1-1 | TRBV4-1 | NA | NA | CASSQERRAFEEAFF | TGCGCCAGCAGCCAAGAACGCAGGGCCTTTGAGGAAGCTTTCTTT
TRBJ2-5 | TRBV27 | once | TRBD2 | CASSLWGGQETQYF | TGTGCCAGCAGTTTATGGGGGGGTCAAGAGACCCAGTACTTC
TRBJ2-7 | TRBV9 | NA | NA | CASSVVQDSYEQYF | TGTGCCAGCAGCGTAGTGCAGGACTCCTACGAGCAGTACTTC
TRBJ2-1 | TRBV4-2 | NA | NA | CASSRLTDSILYNEQFF | TGTGCCAGCAGCCGTCTTACGGACTCAATACTATACAATGAGCAGTTCTTC
TRBJ2-5 | TRBV24-1 | NA | TRBD2 | CATSDHDGLAGGRETQYF | TGTGCCACCAGTGACCACGACGGACTAGCGGGAGGCAGGGAGACCCAGTACTTC
TRBJ1-3 | TRBV24-1 | NA | TRBD1 | CATSDGTGINTIYF | TGTGCCACCAGTGATGGGACAGGGATAAACACCATATATTTT
TRBJ2-5 | TRBV7-9 | NA | NA | CASSLGGAGNGQETQYF | TGTGCCAGCAGCTTAGGGGGCGCGGGGAATGGACAAGAGACCCAGTACTTC
TRBJ1-1 | TRBV28 | NA | TRBD1 | CASSLYQDRGRTEAFF | TGTGCCAGCAGTTTATATCAAGACAGGGGGAGGACTGAAGCTTTCTTT
TRBJ2-7 | TRBV9 | NA | TRBD2 | CASSVGGTSGTHEQYF | TGTGCCAGCAGCGTTGGAGGGACTAGCGGGACCCACGAGCAGTACTTC
TRBJ2-3 | TRBV7-8 | NA | NA | CASSLDLSTDTQYF | TGTGCCAGCAGCTTAGATCTGAGCACAGATACGCAGTATTTT
TRBJ1-6 | TRBV9 | NA | TRBD1 | CASSVGQDRGNSPLHF | TGTGCCAGCAGCGTAGGACAAGACAGGGGGAATTCACCCCTCCACTTT
TRBJ1-5 | TRBV2 | NA | NA | CASSPFSGVRGQPQHF | TGTGCCAGCAGCCCTTTTTCTGGGGTTAGGGGTCAGCCCCAGCATTTT
TRBJ2-5 | TRBV6-1 | NA | TRBD1 | CASSEAAGGWETQYF | TGTGCCAGCAGTGAAGCGGCAGGGGGCTGGGAGACCCAGTACTTC
TRBJ2-1 | TRBV9 | NA | NA | CASSYYNEQFF | TGTGCCAGCAGCTACTACAATGAGCAGTTCTTC
TRBJ2-1 | TRBV7-2 | NA | TRBD1 | CASSSTRDRVHEQFF | TGTGCCAGCAGCTCGACTCGGGACAGGGTACATGAGCAGTTCTTC
TRBJ1-5 | TRBV28 | NA | NA | CASLGGVAQPQHF | TGTGCCAGTCTGGGGGGGGTAGCTCAGCCCCAGCATTTT
TRBJ2-3 | TRBV3-1/TRBV3-2 | once | TRBD2 | CASSQALAGGDTQYF | TGTGCCAGCAGCCAAGCCCTAGCGGGAGGGGATACGCAGTATTTT
TRBJ2-1 | TRBV19 | NA | NA | CASSAGLDEQFF | TGTGCCAGTAGCGCGGGACTTGATGAGCAGTTCTTC
TRBJ2-1 | TRBV6-6 | NA | TRBD1 | CASNKPKDRGSNEQFF | TGTGCCAGCAACAAACCGAAGGACAGGGGATCCAATGAGCAGTTCTTC
TRBJ2-3 | TRBV2 | NA | TRBD2 | CASSGVAGGPFSTDTQYF | TGTGCCAGCAGTGGGGTGGCGGGAGGGCCCTTTTCCACAGATACGCAGTATTTT
TRBJ1-5 | TRBV25-1 | NA | TRBD1 | CASRQGTGEQPQHF | TGTGCCAGCAGGCAAGGGACAGGGGAACAGCCCCAGCATTTT
TRBJ2-7 | TRBV7-6 | NA | NA | CASSLGSGNSYEQYF | TGTGCCAGCAGCTTGGGGAGCGGAAACTCCTACGAGCAGTACTTC
TRBJ1-1 | TRBV28 | NA | TRBD1 | CASSYTGGQAFF | TGTGCCAGCAGCTACACAGGGGGCCAAGCTTTCTTT
TRBJ2-5 | TRBV11-1 | NA | NA | CASSPPGLQETQYF | TGTGCCAGCAGCCCCCCAGGACTTCAAGAGACCCAGTACTTC
TRBJ1-4 | TRBV28 | NA | NA | CASSPLNEKLFF | TGTGCCAGCAGTCCCCTAAATGAAAAACTGTTTTTT
TRBJ2-3 | TRBV14 | NA | NA | CASSLNRGTDTQYF | TGTGCCAGCAGCCTAAACAGGGGCACAGATACGCAGTATTTT
TRBJ2-2 | TRBV25-1 | NA | TRBD2 | CASSGGLAGGWNTGELFF | TGTGCCAGCAGTGGGGGACTAGCGGGAGGCTGGAACACCGGGGAGCTGTTTTTT
TRBJ2-7 | TRBV29-1 | NA | TRBD2 | CSVGTSGLRNEQYF | TGCAGCGTAGGGACTAGCGGGCTTCGGAACGAGCAGTACTTC
TRBJ2-1 | TRBV5-4 | NA | TRBD2 | CASSRGTSGRGDEQFF | TGTGCCAGCAGCAGGGGGACTAGCGGGAGGGGCGATGAGCAGTTCTTC
TRBJ2-7 | TRBV19 | NA | TRBD2 | CASSITSGSEQYF | TGTGCCAGTAGTATTACTAGCGGGAGCGAGCAGTACTTC
TRBJ1-2 | TRBV18 | few | TRBD1 | CASTTGTGVYTF | TGTGCCAGCACGACCGGGACAGGGGTCTACACCTTC
TRBJ2-7 | TRBV6-5 | NA | NA | CASSYSRARSSYEQYF | TGTGCCAGCAGTTATTCGCGGGCTAGGAGCTCCTACGAGCAGTACTTC
TRBJ2-4 | TRBV4-1 | NA | NA | CASSPGGPAENIQYF | TGCGCCAGCAGCCCCGGGGGGCCAGCCGAAAACATTCAGTACTTC
TRBJ1-1 | TRBV30 | NA | NA | CAWRFPRRGSTEAFF | TGTGCCTGGCGGTTCCCTAGAAGAGGTAGCACTGAAGCTTTCTTT